This TCR beta chain stems from a study of blood T cell repertoires in COVID-19. J lost 3 bases, V lost 3 bases, and 4 bases had no gene match. The CDR3 runs to 14 residues. Germline assignment: CDR1 DFQATT and CDR2 SNEGSKA (reference sequence). Sequencing used immunoSEQ multiplex PCR; TCRdb keeps in-frame clones, though not all of them. The sample has tens of thousands of clones, nearly 80% seen once. The sequencing sample was made of peripheral blood. The receptor's source is an older man with COVID-19, enrolled during active disease. V gene TRBV20-1 combines with J gene TRBJ2-5; 10 positions agree with TRBD2. CDR3 nucleotide sequence: TGCAGTGCTAGTTCCGGACTAGCGGAAGAGACCCAGTACTTC. It encodes CSASSGLAEETQYF.